This entry lists 19 T cell receptor beta chains sequenced from one sample in a study of spatial heterogeneity in lung cancer. Noted time point: sample taken at primary tumor resection. No cells were sorted before sequencing. The whole RNA sequenced was extracted from tumor, nontumor lung or frozen PBMC. MiXCR, applied by TCRdb to the 5' RACE reads, yields one record per CDR3 protein. The table lists some 100,000 distinct CDR3 sequences, approximately 8.2% of them singletons. This sample comprised PBMCs, obtained at surgery. The receptors originated from a male donor with early-stage non-small cell lung cancer.

This clonotype was found a few times. The chain links TRBV5-6 to TRBJ2-1; D is undetermined. Trimming took off 0 bases at V and 5 bases at J, with 9 bases between the two ends. Germline V gene sequence: CDR1 SGHDT, CDR2 YYEEEE. CDR3 length: 14 amino acids. CDR3 protein: CASSLERPDNEQFF. The CDR3 DNA reads TGTGCCAGCAGCTTGGAACGGCCCGACAATGAGCAGTTCTTC. The whole variable domain, filled in from reference TRBV5-6 and TRBJ2-1, reads DAGVTQSPTHLIKTRGQQVTLRCSPKSGHDTVSWYQQALGQGPQFIFQYYEEEERQRGNFPDRFSGHQFPNYSSELNVNALLLGDSALYLCASSLERPDNEQFFGPGTRLTVL.

This clonotype came up many times. The CDR3 DNA reads as TGTGCCAGCAGCCCGACTAGCGGGAGGGCCAACGAGCAGTACTTC. Its translation: CASSPTSGRANEQYF. The chain links TRBV5-4 to TRBJ2-7, with 14 bases aligning to TRBD2. Germline V CDR1 and CDR2: SGHNT, YYREEE (reference sequence). The CDR3 spans 15 residues. After removal of 4 bases from V and 5 bases from J, the junction contained 5 bases not matched to a gene.

This chain connects TRBV3-1 to TRBJ2-1; a possible D gene is TRBD2 (5 bases). The CDR3 consists of 16 residues. V lost 3 bases and J lost 0, with 12 bases in between. CDR1 LGHDT and CDR2 YNNKEL come from the germline V gene (reference sequence). Here the CDR3 DNA reads TGTGCCAGCAGCCAGGGAGCTCCTAGCTCCTACAATGAGCAGTTCTTC. It specifies CASSQGAPSSYNEQFF.

This clonotype has only a few counts. CDR3: CASSPGPEGELFF. In nucleotides, the CDR3 is TGCGCCAGCAGCCCCGGGCCCGAAGGGGAGCTGTTTTTT. The chain links TRBV5-1 to TRBJ2-2; D gene uncertain. Germline V gene sequence: CDR1 SGHRS, CDR2 YFSETQ. The CDR3 runs to 13 residues. Trimming shortened V by 4 bases and J by 8 bases, and 12 bases separated the two germline ends.

The chain uses TRBV3-1 and TRBJ2-2, with unresolved D. The CDR3 is 13 amino acids. CDR1 and CDR2 from the germline V gene are LGHDT and YNNKEL (reference sequence). Trimming took 4 bases from V and 4 from J, leaving 7 bases between them. This chain's CDR3 is CASSLQPTGELFF. For the CDR3, the DNA is TGTGCCAGCAGCCTCCAGCCCACCGGGGAGCTGTTTTTT.

This clonotype turned up a few times. The chain is built from TRBV19 and TRBJ2-3; 7 bases are a match to TRBD1. Germline V CDR1 and CDR2: LNHDA, SQIVND (reference sequence). The CDR3 runs 15 residues. The V and J ends lost 6 bases and 6 bases, in that order; junction bases with no gene match: 12. CDR3 protein: CASRPGRQGRDTQYF. The CDR3 DNA sequence: TGTGCCAGTAGGCCCGGCCGACAGGGACGGGATACGCAGTATTTT.

This chain links TRBV20-1 with TRBJ2-3, with D possibly being TRBD2 (6 bases). Germline V gene data show CDR1 as DFQATT and CDR2 as SNEGSKA (reference sequence). Trimming removed 0 bases from V and 0 bases from J, with 10 bases in between. There are 15 residues in the CDR3. The CDR3: CSARDIRGSTDTQYF. The CDR3, as DNA: TGCAGTGCTAGAGATATTCGGGGGAGCACAGATACGCAGTATTTT.

This clonotype was seen ten or more times. The rearrangement uses TRBV9 and TRBJ1-1; a possible D gene is TRBD1 (5 bases). V was shortened by 0 bases and J by 2 bases, with 14 bases between the two germline ends. Per the germline V gene, CDR1 is SGDLS and CDR2 is YYNGEE. This CDR3 is 16 amino acids long. The CDR3 region is CASSVGIWGSNTEAFF. The CDR3 DNA sequence: TGTGCCAGCAGCGTAGGTATTTGGGGCAGTAACACTGAAGCTTTCTTT. Supplemented by reference TRBV9 and TRBJ1-1, the full variable domain reads DSGVTQTPKHLITATGQRVTLRCSPRSGDLSVYWYQQSLDQGLQFLIQYYNGEERAKGNILERFSAQQFPDLHSELNLSSLELGDSALYFCASSVGIWGSNTEAFFGQGTRLTVV.

The chain has TRBV9 and TRBJ2-7, with TRBD2 matching 9 bases. CDR3 length: 15 amino acids. J was trimmed by 2 bases and V by 3 bases; bases with no gene match: 6. Germline loops: CDR1 SGDLS, CDR2 YYNGEE. This CDR3 reads CASSGAGGNAYEQYF. CDR3 coding DNA: TGTGCCAGCAGCGGAGCGGGGGGAAACGCCTACGAGCAGTACTTC.

The chain uses TRBV11-2 and TRBJ2-1; 8 positions agree with TRBD1. Losses at the gene ends were 0 bases for V and 10 bases for J; bases not matched to a gene: 11. The CDR3 is 16 amino acids. CDR1 and CDR2 (germline): SGHAT, FQNNGV. The CDR3 region is CASSLDLTGGGREQFF. The CDR3 nucleotides read TGTGCCAGCAGCTTAGATCTTACAGGGGGAGGACGGGAGCAGTTCTTC.

This clonotype was recorded many times. This chain joins TRBV28 and TRBJ2-2, with TRBD2 as a possible D gene (7 bases). Germline V CDR1 and CDR2: MDHEN, SYDVKM. This CDR3 spans 14 amino acids. The ends were cut back, 11 bases at V and 2 bases at J, with 15 bases in the middle. Written as DNA, the CDR3 is TGTGCCTCCTGGGGGGGGCAAAACACCGGGGAGCTGTTTTTT. Amino acid sequence: CASWGGQNTGELFF.

The rearrangement joins TRBV7-9 to TRBJ2-7; no clear D. Germline loops: CDR1 SEHNR, CDR2 FQNEAQ (reference sequence). V dropped 4 bases and J dropped 7 bases, with 23 bases sitting between them. CDR3 length: 16 residues. The CDR3 DNA follows: TGTGCCAGCAGCTCCCCCAGTGGTCTAGTCCACTTAGAGCAGTACTTC. It codes for CASSSPSGLVHLEQYF. Filled out from reference TRBV7-9 and TRBJ2-7, the complete variable domain reads DTGVSQNPRHKITKRGQNVTFRCDPISEHNRLYWYRQTLGQGPEFLTYFQNEAQLEKSRLLSDRFSAERPKGSFSTLEIQRTEQGDSAMYLCASSSPSGLVHLEQYFGPGTRLTVT.

This clonotype was seen more than once but under ten times. This rearrangement joins TRBV20-1 to TRBJ1-2; TRBD1 matches 7 bases. CDR3 length: 13 amino acids. Germline CDR1 DFQATT, CDR2 SNEGSKA (reference sequence). The V and J ends lost 3 bases and 7 bases, in that order; junction bases with no gene match: 8. The CDR3: CSASPGGEVGYTF. The CDR3 DNA follows: TGCAGTGCTAGCCCAGGGGGGGAGGTTGGCTACACCTTC.

The chain links TRBV6-2 or TRBV6-3 to TRBJ2-1, with D possibly called TRBD1 or TRBD2 (6 bases each). The ends were cut back, 4 bases at V and 8 bases at J, with 9 bases in the middle. The CDR3 runs 12 residues. CDR1 is MNHEY, CDR2 SVGEGT, per germline. CDR3 nucleotide sequence: TGTGCCAGCAGTTGGGGGGCAGATGAGCAGTTCTTC. The encoded protein is CASSWGADEQFF.

This clonotype was observed a few times. This chain joins TRBV5-1 and TRBJ2-5; D remains ambiguous. V lost 2 bases to trimming and J lost 5 bases, with 16 bases between them. The germline V gene has CDR1 SGHRS and CDR2 YFSETQ. The CDR3 loop spans 15 amino acids. CDR3 nucleotides: TGCGCCAGCAGCTTACAGCCACAATCGCGGGAGACCCAGTACTTC. It encodes CASSLQPQSRETQYF.

The chain has TRBV4-2 and TRBJ2-3; possible D gene TRBD2, 5 bases. The V end was cut by 1 base, the J end by 6 bases, with 17 bases between. The CDR3 loop spans 16 amino acids. The germline V gene encodes CDR1 LGHNA and CDR2 YNFKEQ. The CDR3 DNA reads as TGTGCCAGCAGCCAAGGGGGAGCTTTTAGGCTGGATACGCAGTATTTT. It translates to CASSQGGAFRLDTQYF.

Ten or more counts support this clonotype. This chain uses TRBV29-1 with TRBJ2-7; 8 nucleotides align to TRBD1. After removal of 4 bases from V and 5 bases from J, the junction contained 1 base not matched to a gene. From germline, CDR1 is SQVTM and CDR2 ANQGSEA. CDR3 size: 11 residues. CDR3 residues: CSVADRDEQYF. DNA of the CDR3: TGCAGCGTTGCGGACAGGGACGAGCAGTACTTC.

This clonotype was counted a few times. The V call is TRBV6-5, the J call TRBJ2-3; D call uncertain. The V end lost 4 bases, the J end lost 0 bases, and 17 bases lay between the germline ends. Per germline, CDR1 MNHEY and CDR2 SVGAGI. The CDR3 spans 17 residues. CDR3 amino acids: CASSSASLGRSTDTQYF. The CDR3 bases are TGTGCCAGCAGTTCCGCGTCTTTAGGTCGTAGCACAGATACGCAGTATTTT.

In its sample, this clonotype was seen many times. This rearrangement joins TRBV6-6 to TRBJ2-1; 12 bases agree with TRBD2. V shed 6 bases, J shed 2 bases, and the junction held 14 bases outside the gene matches. Germline CDR1 is MNHNY and CDR2 is SVGAGI (reference sequence). The CDR3 has 19 residues. The CDR3 spells CASSPPLRLAGETYNEQFF. As DNA, the CDR3 is TGTGCCAGCAGCCCTCCCCTTAGACTAGCGGGAGAGACCTACAATGAGCAGTTCTTC.